The 32 T cell receptor beta chains reported below all come from one sample, sequenced in a study of T and B cells in COVID-19 patients. From blood, about 240-550 ng of genomic DNA served as TRB template. TRB rearrangements were amplified by multiplex PCR with BIOMED2 TRB-A/B primers. TCRdb recomputed calls from the multiplex PCR reads with MiXCR, one row per CDR3 protein. This sample has fewer than 4,500 distinct CDR3 sequences; 20% to 25% occur once, and the top ten carry roughly 27%. The sample was blood. Source of these receptors: a human donor with active COVID-19.

This clonotype turned up a few times. V is TRBV4-3 and J is TRBJ2-7, with TRBD2 as a possible D gene (5 bases). This CDR3 has 14 amino acids. Germline CDR1 LGHNA, CDR2 YSLEER. Trimming took 0 bases from V and 4 from J, leaving 10 bases between them. CDR3 sequence: CASSQELGRYEQYF. Here the CDR3 DNA reads TGCGCCAGCAGCCAAGAACTAGGAAGGTACGAGCAGTACTTC.

There are a few counts of this clonotype. One end of the junction is discordant with germline, which a read error may explain. This CDR3 reads CASSLEAGGHTEAFF. The DNA for the CDR3 is TGTGCCAGCAGCTTGGAGGCTGGGGGGCACACTGAAGCTTTCTTT. V and J are TRBV5-1 and TRBJ1-1, with D tentatively TRBD1 (6 bases). Germline-derived CDR1 and CDR2 are SGHRS and YFSETQ. The CDR3 is 15 residues long.

By share, this clonotype ranks as medium-sized. This chain joins TRBV6-6 and TRBJ1-4; D not resolved. V was cut by 7 bases and J by 8 bases, with 11 bases left in between. The germline V gene has CDR1 MNHNY and CDR2 SVGAGI (reference sequence). CDR3 length: 12 residues. The CDR3 DNA follows: TGTGCCAGCACTATACGCGGGGAAAAACTGTTTTTT. It yields the protein CASTIRGEKLFF.

The chain joins TRBV19 to TRBJ1-2; no reliable D call. Germline-derived CDR1 and CDR2 are LNHDA and SQIVND (reference sequence). The V gene lost 5 bases and the J gene lost 2 bases, with 12 bases spanning the gap. CDR3 size: 14 residues. CDR3 coding DNA: TGTGCCAGTAGTCTTGGCTACACCAACTATGGCTACACCTTC. Translating it yields CASSLGYTNYGYTF. The variable domain in full, completed from reference TRBV19 and TRBJ1-2, reads DGGITQSPKYLFRKEGQNVTLSCEQNLNHDAMYWYRQDPGQGLRLIYYSQIVNDFQKGDIAEGYSVSREKKESFPLTVTSAQKNPTAFYLCASSLGYTNYGYTFGSGTRLTVV.

This clonotype was seen at least ten times. CDR3 loop: CASSRPGTLADSPLHF. CDR3 nucleotide sequence: TGTGCCAGCAGCCGTCCCGGGACCCTCGCGGATTCACCCCTCCACTTT. V gene TRBV5-4 combines with J gene TRBJ1-6; D possibly corresponds to TRBD1 (5 bases). The germline V gene encodes CDR1 SGHNT and CDR2 YYREEE (reference sequence). Trimming pared 4 bases from V and 8 bases from J, leaving 19 bases between. The CDR3 is 16 amino acids.

This clonotype is medium-sized. The chain recombines TRBV6-1 with TRBJ2-7; the D gene is possibly TRBD1 (7 bases). The V end lost 11 bases, the J end lost 2 bases, and 19 bases lay between the germline ends. Germline CDR1 MNHNS, CDR2 SASEGT. The length of the CDR3 is 14 residues. CDR3 sequence (DNA): TGTGCCTCCATGGCGGGGACAGCGGCCTACGAGCAGTACTTC. Protein: CASMAGTAAYEQYF.

The chain employs TRBV2 and TRBJ2-1; D uncertain. Germline V lookup: CDR1 SNHLY, CDR2 FYNNEI. Trimming removed 4 bases from V and 5 bases from J, with 3 bases in between. This CDR3 has 11 amino acids. The CDR3 loop reads CASSAHNEQFF. The DNA of the CDR3 is TGTGCCAGCAGTGCCCACAATGAGCAGTTCTTC.

The chain carries TRBV12-3 or TRBV12-4 and TRBJ2-3, with D tentatively TRBD2 (7 bases). This CDR3 is 17 amino acids long. V lost 4 bases and J lost 7, with 24 bases in between. CDR3 bases: TGTGCCAGCAGTTACCTTCTTGGGGGGGGGCCTCGGAATACGCAGTATTTT. It yields the protein CASSYLLGGGPRNTQYF.

In this sample, this clonotype is medium-sized (0.01 to 0.1%). This sequence joins TRBV11-3 and TRBJ2-3, with TRBD2 matching over 9 bases. Germline loops: CDR1 SGHNT, CDR2 YENEEA. The CDR3 is made up of 17 amino acids. V shed 5 bases, J shed 2 bases, and the junction held 11 bases outside the gene matches. The CDR3 region is CASSQGYLAGSTDTQYF. In DNA form, the CDR3 reads TGTGCCAGCAGCCAAGGATACCTAGCGGGATCCACAGATACGCAGTATTTT.

The gene calls are TRBV20-1 and TRBJ1-2, with unresolved D. This CDR3 has 15 residues. V was pared by 0 bases and J by 2 bases, with 13 bases between. Germline V gives CDR1 DFQATT, CDR2 SNEGSKA (reference sequence). The CDR3 DNA reads as TGCAGTGCTAGAGATGGGATGGGCTTGAACTATGGCTACACCTTC. Protein: CSARDGMGLNYGYTF.

Within the sample, this clonotype is medium-sized. This sequence joins TRBV5-4 and TRBJ2-1, with 7 bases matching TRBD1. The length of the CDR3 is 15 residues. The germline gives CDR1 SGHNT, CDR2 YYREEE (reference sequence). The junction had 7 bases not matched to a gene; V was cut back by 5 bases and J by 2 bases. The CDR3 DNA is TGTGCCAGCAGACTTGCAGGGGGAGCCTACAATGAGCAGTTCTTC. As protein: CASRLAGGAYNEQFF.

In its sample, this clonotype ranks as medium-sized. The chain combines TRBV12-3 or TRBV12-4 with TRBJ2-1; 10 bases match TRBD2. V lost 7 bases and J lost 7; bases outside the gene matches: 10. This CDR3 has 15 residues. CDR3 protein: CASTPGTSASNEQFF. The DNA for the CDR3 is TGTGCCAGCACCCCGGGGACTAGCGCCTCTAATGAGCAGTTCTTC.

Sample share makes this clonotype medium-sized. V usage is TRBV11-3 and J usage is TRBJ2-7; tentatively, D is TRBD1 (5 bases). The CDR3 runs to 14 residues. Germline V gives CDR1 SGHNT, CDR2 YENEEA. The V end lost 3 bases, the J end lost 0 bases, and 9 bases lay between the germline ends. The CDR3 sequence: CASSFFRDSYEQYF. CDR3 coding DNA: TGTGCCAGCAGCTTCTTCAGGGACTCCTACGAGCAGTACTTC.

About this clonotype: One end of the junction is discordant with germline, which a read error may explain. The V call is TRBV7-6, the J call TRBJ2-7; TRBD2 aligns across 9 bases. The CDR3 sequence is 17 residues long. Germline V gives CDR1 SGHVS, CDR2 FNYEAQ. The CDR3 region is CASTLGGLAGTPYEQYF. The CDR3 DNA is TGTGCCAGCACCTTAGGAGGTCTAGCGGGGACCCCCTACGAGCAGTACTTC.

By sample fraction, this clonotype is medium-sized. The chain carries TRBV6-2 or TRBV6-3 and TRBJ2-5; 8 nucleotides line up with TRBD1. J gave up 5 bases and V 2 bases, and 16 bases lay outside the gene matches. Germline V gene sequence: CDR1 MNHEY, CDR2 SVGEGT. The CDR3 covers 18 residues. The CDR3 is CASSYPPSPQGVLETQYF. The CDR3, as DNA: TGTGCCAGCAGTTACCCCCCATCTCCACAGGGGGTACTGGAGACCCAGTACTTC.

By share, this clonotype counts as medium-sized. This rearrangement joins TRBV6-6 to TRBJ2-2; D gene uncertain. This CDR3 is built from 14 residues. CDR1 is MNHNY and CDR2 is SVGAGI in the germline V gene (reference sequence). Trimming shortened V by 9 bases and J by 5 bases, and 16 bases separated the two germline ends. The CDR3 is CASKRGRSTGELFF. CDR3 sequence (DNA): TGTGCCAGTAAACGTGGCAGGTCAACCGGGGAGCTGTTTTTT.

The chain recombines TRBV4-3 with TRBJ1-4; D is undetermined. Trimming took 3 bases from V and 7 from J, leaving 15 bases between them. The CDR3 is 15 amino acids. Germline values: CDR1 LGHNA, CDR2 YSLEER. The CDR3 reads CASSHRRTVGEKLFF. As DNA, the CDR3 is TGCGCCAGCAGCCATCGTCGCACAGTAGGTGAAAAACTGTTTTTT.

The rearrangement links TRBV19 to TRBJ2-1; 14 bases line up with TRBD2. V gave up 0 bases and J gave up 9 bases; unmatched junction bases: 1. CDR3 size: 15 residues. Germline lookup yields CDR1 LNHDA and CDR2 SQIVND (reference sequence). The CDR3 DNA is TGTGCCAGTAGTATAGATGGACTAGCGGGGGGTGAGCAGTTCTTC. Amino acid sequence: CASSIDGLAGGEQFF.

This clonotype was counted only a few times. The chain recombines TRBV12-3 or TRBV12-4 with TRBJ1-6; D not resolved. The CDR3 is made up of 18 amino acids. Trimming took off 6 bases at V and 0 bases at J, with 18 bases between the two ends. CDR3 loop: CASSRTGLKSSYNSPLHF. The CDR3 region has the DNA TGTGCCAGCAGCCGGACCGGGCTAAAGAGCTCCTATAATTCACCCCTCCACTTT.

This clonotype has at least ten counts. The chain is built from TRBV4-2 and TRBJ2-7; 7 bases align to TRBD1. The CDR3 contains 14 residues. From germline, CDR1 is LGHNA and CDR2 YNFKEQ. V was pared by 4 bases and J by 2 bases, with 5 bases of the junction left unmatched. The CDR3 sequence is CASSRDREAYEQYF. Here the CDR3 DNA reads TGTGCCAGCAGCCGTGACAGGGAAGCCTACGAGCAGTACTTC.

CDR3 nucleotide sequence: TGTGCCACCAGCCGGGGACTAGCGGGGGGTGAGCAGTTCTTC. It encodes CATSRGLAGGEQFF. The chain combines TRBV15 with TRBJ2-1; 15 bases are shared with TRBD2. The CDR3 is 14 amino acids. From germline, CDR1 is LNHNV and CDR2 YYDKDF (reference sequence). J lost 9 bases, V lost 5 bases, and 2 bases had no gene match.

This clonotype is medium-sized within its sample. The chain uses TRBV19 and TRBJ1-2, with 10 bases matching TRBD1. V gave up 6 bases and J gave up 7 bases; unmatched junction bases: 5. This CDR3 is 13 amino acids long. Germline V gene lookup returns CDR1 LNHDA and CDR2 SQIVND (reference sequence). This CDR3 reads CASRETGGGGYTF. CDR3 nucleotide sequence: TGTGCCAGTAGGGAGACAGGGGGCGGTGGCTACACCTTC.

In this sample, this clonotype is medium-sized (0.01 to 0.1%). This chain links TRBV19 with TRBJ1-5; TRBD1 might be the D (5 bases). The germline V and J ends were trimmed by 0 bases and 2 bases, with 11 bases remaining between them. CDR1 is LNHDA and CDR2 is SQIVND in the germline V gene (reference sequence). The CDR3 extends over 16 amino acids. The CDR3 DNA reads TGTGCCAGTAGTATAGAGAGGGGTGTCGGCAATCAGCCCCAGCATTTT. This codes for CASSIERGVGNQPQHF.

The rearrangement links TRBV12-3 or TRBV12-4 to TRBJ2-3, with 11 bases identical to TRBD2. The CDR3 consists of 15 residues. Germline trimming cut 4 bases from V and 3 bases from J; bases unmatched to any gene: 3. The CDR3 loop is CASSYLAGGTDTQYF. In nucleotides, the CDR3 is TGTGCCAGCAGTTACTTAGCGGGGGGGACAGATACGCAGTATTTT.

The V and J genes are TRBV30 and TRBJ1-6; the match to TRBD1 covers 10 bases. The CDR3 loop spans 16 amino acids. V was pared by 5 bases and J by 2 bases, with 6 bases of the junction left unmatched. Germline assignment: CDR1 GTSNPN and CDR2 SVGIG (reference sequence). The CDR3 DNA sequence: TGTGCCTGGGGGACAGGGGATTACCCCTATAATTCACCCCTCCACTTT. This gives the protein CAWGTGDYPYNSPLHF.

By proportion, this clonotype is medium-sized. This chain joins TRBV5-1 and TRBJ2-3; D is unclear. The germline V and J ends were trimmed by 1 base and 5 bases, with 14 bases remaining between them. The CDR3 is made up of 15 amino acids. CDR1 is SGHRS and CDR2 is YFSETQ in the germline V gene. CDR3 DNA: TGCGCCAGCAGCTTGCGTCTCGGCGGCGGAGATACGCAGTATTTT. Amino acid sequence: CASSLRLGGGDTQYF.

There are a few counts of this clonotype. This chain links TRBV7-9 with TRBJ1-2, with a weak D call TRBD1 (6 bases). V was pared by 5 bases and J by 14 bases, with 21 bases between. Per germline, CDR1 SEHNR and CDR2 FQNEAQ (reference sequence). This CDR3 is built from 13 residues. The CDR3 here is CASSPQGTNSATF. CDR3 DNA sequence: TGTGCCAGCAGCCCTCAGGGGACCAATTCCGCTACCTTC.

In its sample, this clonotype is medium-sized (0.01 to 0.1%). The chain uses TRBV6-6 and TRBJ2-1, with D possibly TRBD2 on 6 matching bases. The germline gives CDR1 MNHNY, CDR2 SVGAGI (reference sequence). V shed 3 bases and J shed 0 bases, with 18 bases lying between them. The CDR3 extends over 18 amino acids. The CDR3 here is CASSYGRGGSSSYNEQFF. DNA for the CDR3: TGTGCCAGCAGTTATGGGCGGGGTGGCTCCAGCTCCTACAATGAGCAGTTCTTC.

This clonotype counts as medium-sized. The V gene is TRBV6-1, the J gene TRBJ2-1, with 7 bases that match TRBD1. CDR1 and CDR2 (germline): MNHNS, SASEGT. V lost 3 bases to trimming and J lost 7 bases; unmatched junction nucleotides: 3. This CDR3 has 13 residues. CDR3 coding DNA: TGTGCCAGCAGTGAGAGGGGGCGGAATGAGCAGTTCTTC. The encoded protein is CASSERGRNEQFF.

By sample fraction, this clonotype is medium-sized. The V gene is TRBV18, the J gene TRBJ1-2, with no clear D. This CDR3 has 17 residues. Trimming left V 6 bases short and J 4 bases short, with 24 bases between. Germline V gene lookup returns CDR1 KGHSH and CDR2 LQKENI. The CDR3 spells CASSQLATNSAGYGYTF. CDR3 sequence (DNA): TGTGCCAGCTCCCAACTTGCGACGAACAGCGCGGGCTATGGCTACACCTTC.

This clonotype is classed as large. The chain links TRBV11-3 to TRBJ2-2, with D tentatively TRBD1 (6 bases). The CDR3 loop spans 15 amino acids. Trimming removed 5 bases at V and 4 bases at J, with 14 bases between. Germline CDR1 is SGHNT and CDR2 is YENEEA. This chain's CDR3 is CASSARLGGTGELFF. CDR3 sequence (DNA): TGTGCCAGCAGCGCCAGGCTAGGGGGCACCGGGGAGCTGTTTTTT.

This clonotype was detected many times. The V and J genes are TRBV6-1 and TRBJ2-5, with 10 positions matching TRBD1. CDR1 is MNHNS and CDR2 is SASEGT in the germline V gene. J lost 2 bases, V lost 4 bases, and 10 bases had no gene match. The CDR3 sequence is 17 residues long. CDR3 sequence reads: CASSARQGAVGQETQYF. CDR3 in DNA: TGTGCCAGCAGTGCCCGACAGGGGGCGGTCGGGCAAGAGACCCAGTACTTC.